This is a list of T cell receptor beta chains from one sample in a study of T cell repertoires in cytomegalovirus infection. These TCRs are of unknown antigen specificity. One entry per CDR3 protein, called by TCRdb with MiXCR from the reads. The data hold fewer than 900,000 distinct CDR3 sequences, with roughly 29% observed a single time. The starting material was cultured CD8+ T cells from PBMCs, obtained from culture after CMV antigen stimulation. The source is a human donor in good health (CMV status not recorded). Some clones in this sample may be carry-over from other donors' samples. Each CDR3 is given with its conserved first and last residue. The D gene is left open where the match is weak. Not every row has a clone size; where given, it reads once, few, many or a size class.

D	size	V	J	length	DNA	CDR3
-	few	TRBV6-2/TRBV6-3	TRBJ2-2	17	TGTGCCAGCAGTAGACAGGCTATCCTAGAGGACACCGGGGAGCTGTTTTTT	CASSRQAILEDTGELFF
-	few	TRBV19	TRBJ1-1	13	TGTGCCCCCTACCTTGTACAGTACACTGAAGCTTTCTTT	CAPYLVQYTEAFF
-	few	TRBV5-5	TRBJ1-3	16	TGTGCCAGCAGCTTGCAAGGCGACTACTCTGGAAACACCATATATTTT	CASSLQGDYSGNTIYF
-	-	TRBV24-1	TRBJ2-5	14	TGTGCCACCAGTGATTTGAACGGGGTCGAGACCCAGTACTTC	CATSDLNGVETQYF
TRBD1	-	TRBV9	TRBJ2-5	17	TGTGCCAGCAGCGTAGAGGGGGGACAGGGACTCCAAGAGACCCAGTACTTC	CASSVEGGQGLQETQYF
-	-	TRBV12-3/TRBV12-4	TRBJ2-3	13	TGTGCCAGCACCTTACGGGGTAGAGATACGCAGTATTTT	CASTLRGRDTQYF
-	few	TRBV7-9	TRBJ1-3	14	TGTGCCACCGACCGGCCGGAGACTGGAAACACCATATATTTT	CATDRPETGNTIYF
TRBD1	few	TRBV19	TRBJ2-2	15	TGTGCCAGTAGGAGGGACAGGGCGAACACCGGGGAGCTGTTTTTT	CASRRDRANTGELFF
-	-	TRBV2	TRBJ1-6	16	TGTGCCAGCAGTGAGTTGGAGGGAGGACATAATTCACCCCTCCACTTT	CASSELEGGHNSPLHF
TRBD2	many	TRBV7-9	TRBJ2-1	16	TGTGCCAGCAGCCCGAGATGGGGGGGATGGTACAATGAGCAGTTCTTC	CASSPRWGGWYNEQFF
TRBD2	-	TRBV28	TRBJ2-3	14	TGTGCCAGCAGTTGGGCTAGCGGGGGGGATACGCAGTATTTT	CASSWASGGDTQYF
-	-	TRBV28	TRBJ2-2	15	TGTGCCAGCAGTTTACGAGGGCGCAAGACCGGGGAGCTGTTTTTT	CASSLRGRKTGELFF
-	many	TRBV12-3/TRBV12-4	TRBJ2-3	12	TGTGCCAGCAGTTTACAGGGAGATACGCAGTATTTT	CASSLQGDTQYF
-	-	TRBV27	TRBJ1-1	13	TGTGCCAGCAGTCCCTCAGGGTGGACTGAAGCTTTCTTT	CASSPSGWTEAFF
-	few	TRBV25-1	TRBJ2-2	12	TGTGCCGTCGGGAAGGGGACCGGGGAGCTGTTTTTT	CAVGKGTGELFF
-	few	TRBV4-2	TRBJ2-4	16	TGTGCCAGCAGCCATCCTACCGGGACACTCAAAAACATTCAGTACTTC	CASSHPTGTLKNIQYF
-	-	TRBV20-1	TRBJ2-5	13	TGCAGTGCTCCAAGGCCCATCCAAGAGACCCAGTACTTC	CSAPRPIQETQYF
-	-	TRBV6-2/TRBV6-3	TRBJ2-2	15	TGTGCCAGCAGTTACAGGCCAGCCACAACCGCGGAGCTGTTTTTT	CASSYRPATTAELFF
-	few	TRBV12-3/TRBV12-4	TRBJ2-2	14	TGTGCCAGCAGTTCCACTGGCCTTACCGGGGAGCTGTTTTTT	CASSSTGLTGELFF
-	-	TRBV15	TRBJ2-7	16	TGTGCCACCAGCAGAGATTTGGCACCGAGGGGCTACGAGCAGTACTTC	CATSRDLAPRGYEQYF
-	few	TRBV6-2/TRBV6-3	TRBJ2-1	14	TGTGCCAGCACAGACGGGGGGCCCCTAAATGAGCAGTTCTTC	CASTDGGPLNEQFF
-	many	TRBV7-2	TRBJ1-2	14	TGTGCCAGCAGCCCGGGGGGCGGGGTCGACGGCTACACCTTC	CASSPGGGVDGYTF
-	-	TRBV6-1	TRBJ2-6	16	TGTGCCAGCAGACCGCTCATCCCCTCTGGGGCCAACGTCCTGACTTTC	CASRPLIPSGANVLTF
-	many	TRBV7-2	TRBJ2-2	15	TGTGCCAGCAGCTTGGAGGGGGGGGTAGCCGGGGAGCTGTTTTTT	CASSLEGGVAGELFF
-	-	TRBV29-1	TRBJ1-1	12	TGCAGCGTTGCCGGGGGCATGGCTGAAGCTTTCTTT	CSVAGGMAEAFF
TRBD1	-	TRBV15	TRBJ2-4	16	TGTGCCACCAGCACCTCCACAGGGGGCTCCAAAAACATTCAGTACTTC	CATSTSTGGSKNIQYF
-	once	TRBV29-1	TRBJ2-1	11	TGCAGCGTTGACAACTACAATGAGCAGTTCTTC	CSVDNYNEQFF
TRBD1	few	TRBV12-3/TRBV12-4	TRBJ2-3	17	TGTGCCAGCAGTCCAAGGGGGCGCAAAATTAGCACAGATACGCAGTATTTT	CASSPRGRKISTDTQYF